Listed below are T cell receptor beta chains from one sample, sequenced in a study of blood T cell repertoires in COVID-19. Using immunoSEQ multiplex PCR, the repertoire was profiled, and TCRdb retains in-frame clones only, with some absent. The sample carries roughly 110,000 clones, roughly 80% recorded once. Sequencing used peripheral blood. The receptors were gathered from a man in his 70s with acute or convalescent COVID-19. Each CDR3 is given with its conserved first and last residue. Fields, in order: CDR3 DNA, CDR3 protein, V gene, clone size, J gene, D gene. D genes are given only for firm matches. A row's size may be missing; if present it is once, few, many or a size class.

TGTGCCAGCAGCGGACAGGCGAGGGGAGATACGCAGTATTTT CASSGQARGDTQYF TRBV6-4 once TRBJ2-3 TRBD1
TGTGCCAGCAGCTTACAGGTCTTCAACACCATATATTTT CASSLQVFNTIYF TRBV11-2 . TRBJ1-3 .
TGCGCCAGCAGCTTGGGACAGGGGGTAAGCGGGGAGCAGTACTTC CASSLGQGVSGEQYF TRBV5-1 . TRBJ2-7 TRBD1
TGTGCCAGCAGTGAAGTGGGGGGGCCCTACGAGCAGTACTTC CASSEVGGPYEQYF TRBV6-1 . TRBJ2-7 .
TGTGCCAGCAGCACCCCCCGTCCGGGGGTCTCTGGAAACACCATATATTTT CASSTPRPGVSGNTIYF TRBV9 . TRBJ1-3 .
TGTGCCAGCAGTCCCGCGACAGGAAGGTCACCCCTCCACTTT CASSPATGRSPLHF TRBV28 . TRBJ1-6 .
TGTGCCAGCAGTGAAGAGTCCAGCGGGGGCGAGCAGTACTTC CASSEESSGGEQYF TRBV2 . TRBJ2-7 TRBD2
TGCAGCGTGGGGACAGGCGGCTATGGCTACACCTTC CSVGTGGYGYTF TRBV29-1 . TRBJ1-2 TRBD1
TGTGCCAGTCAAGGGGGCTCTGTTTCCTCTGAAGCTTTCTTT CASQGGSVSSEAFF TRBV19 . TRBJ1-1 TRBD1
TGTGCCAGCACCCGACCGAAGAGGGAGGGATATGGCTACACCTTC CASTRPKREGYGYTF TRBV11-2 . TRBJ1-2 .
TGTGCCAGCAGCCAAGGGGGCGCGTACACTGAAGCTTTCTTT CASSQGGAYTEAFF TRBV3-1/TRBV3-2 . TRBJ1-1 .
TGTGCCAGCACCCCCTTTGCGGCGGGTTCACCCCTCCACTTT CASTPFAAGSPLHF TRBV11-2 few TRBJ1-6 .
TGTGCCAGCAGTCTCGGACAGCCAGTGAAAGGCTACACCTTC CASSLGQPVKGYTF TRBV28 . TRBJ1-2 .
TGTGCCAGCAGTTACTCGAGGGTCCTCCACTTT CASSYSRVLHF TRBV6-5 . TRBJ1-6 .
TGTGCCTGGAGCGGACAAATGAACACTGAAGCTTTCTTT CAWSGQMNTEAFF TRBV30 . TRBJ1-1 .
TGTGCCAGCTCACCCGGGACAGGGCCCTACGAGCAGTACTTC CASSPGTGPYEQYF TRBV18 . TRBJ2-7 TRBD1
TGTGCCAGCAGTCCACCCCCAGGGAGCAATCAGCCCCAGCATTTT CASSPPPGSNQPQHF TRBV28 . TRBJ1-5 .
TGTGCCAGCAGCGTAGAGCCCTACAATGAGCAGTTCTTC CASSVEPYNEQFF TRBV9 . TRBJ2-1 .